The 5 T cell receptor beta chains reported below all come from one sample, sequenced in a study of blood T cell repertoires in COVID-19. Clones were sequenced by immunoSEQ multiplex PCR, and TCRdb holds only the in-frame ones, with some missing. The table includes about 93,000 clones, roughly nine tenths detected once. Material: peripheral blood. The receptor set was obtained from a human donor with active COVID-19. The donor label of this sample is uncertain.

The chain uses TRBV9 and TRBJ1-2; D remains ambiguous. Germline-derived CDR1 and CDR2 are SGDLS and YYNGEE. The V end lost 2 bases, the J end lost 2 bases, and 7 bases lay between the germline ends. The CDR3 consists of 13 residues. Here the CDR3 DNA reads TGTGCCAGCAGCGTCACAGTCAACTATGGCTACACCTTC. It codes for CASSVTVNYGYTF.

The chain is built from TRBV5-6 and TRBJ1-2; 10 bases align to TRBD1. The V gene end was trimmed by 7 bases and the J gene end by 4 bases; junction bases not matched to a gene: 4. Per germline, CDR1 SGHDT and CDR2 YYEEEE. This CDR3 comprises 13 residues. The CDR3 DNA reads as TGTGCCAGCCGGGACAGGGGAGTCTATGGCTACACCTTC. This codes for CASRDRGVYGYTF.

This chain links TRBV6-5 with TRBJ2-5; D might be TRBD1 (5 bases). Germline V gene sequence: CDR1 MNHEY, CDR2 SVGAGI. Trimming pared 5 bases from V and 1 base from J, leaving 11 bases between. The CDR3 is made up of 14 amino acids. The CDR3 loop is CASSQGGIQETQYF. Here the CDR3 DNA reads TGTGCCAGCAGTCAGGGCGGAATCCAAGAGACCCAGTACTTC.

This clone came up once. The chain carries TRBV7-2 and TRBJ1-6; unclear D gene. V was cut by 5 bases and J by 0 bases, with 8 bases left in between. The germline gives CDR1 SGHTA, CDR2 FQGNSA. The CDR3 extends over 15 amino acids. The CDR3 DNA sequence: TGTGCCAGCAGCCTTGTTAGCTCCTATAATTCACCCCTCCACTTT. Translation: CASSLVSSYNSPLHF.

The chain uses TRBV6-2 or TRBV6-3 and TRBJ1-1; no definite D call. CDR3 length: 15 residues. Germline assignment: CDR1 MNHEY and CDR2 SVGEGT. V lost 2 bases and J lost 0, with 10 bases in between. The CDR3 spells CASSYRGPVNTEAFF. The CDR3 nucleotides are TGTGCCAGCAGTTACAGAGGTCCGGTGAACACTGAAGCTTTCTTT.